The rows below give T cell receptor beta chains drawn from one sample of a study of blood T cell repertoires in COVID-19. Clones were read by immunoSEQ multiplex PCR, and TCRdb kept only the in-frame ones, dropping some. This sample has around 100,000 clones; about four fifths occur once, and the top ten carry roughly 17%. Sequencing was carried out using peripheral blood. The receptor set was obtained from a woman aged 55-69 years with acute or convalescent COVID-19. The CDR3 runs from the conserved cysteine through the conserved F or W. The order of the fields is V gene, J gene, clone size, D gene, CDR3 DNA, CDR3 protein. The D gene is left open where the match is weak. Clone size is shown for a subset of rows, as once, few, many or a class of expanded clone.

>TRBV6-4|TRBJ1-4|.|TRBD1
TGTGCCAGCAGTGACTCGGAAGTATTTAGGGGGCTAAATGAAAAACTGTTTTTT
CASSDSEVFRGLNEKLFF
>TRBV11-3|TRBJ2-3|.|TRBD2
TGTGCCAGCAGAAAACTGACTAGCGGGGGGGCAACAGATACGCAGTATTTT
CASRKLTSGGATDTQYF
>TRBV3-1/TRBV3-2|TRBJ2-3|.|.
TGTGCCAGCAGCCAAGACTCGTCCGTTAGCACAGATACGCAGTATTTT
CASSQDSSVSTDTQYF
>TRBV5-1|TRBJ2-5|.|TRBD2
TGCGCCAGCAGCTTGGCCGGGGGACTAGATCGAGAGACCCAGTACTTC
CASSLAGGLDRETQYF
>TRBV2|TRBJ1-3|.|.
TGTGCCAGCGAGGAGGGTTCCTCTGGAAACACCATATATTTT
CASEEGSSGNTIYF
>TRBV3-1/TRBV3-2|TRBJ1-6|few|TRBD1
TGTGCCAGCAGCCGGTCAGGGGGCGGATATTCACCCCTCCACTTT
CASSRSGGGYSPLHF
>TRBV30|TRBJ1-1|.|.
TGTGCCTGGAGTCGGTCCGCGGCCTCTGAAGCTTTCTTT
CAWSRSAASEAFF
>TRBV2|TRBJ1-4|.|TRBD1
TGTGCCAGCAGCAGGGACAGGGTTGAAAAACTGTTTTTT
CASSRDRVEKLFF
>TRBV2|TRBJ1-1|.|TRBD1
TGTGCCAGCAGGGGGACAGAGAACACTGAAGCTTTCTTT
CASRGTENTEAFF
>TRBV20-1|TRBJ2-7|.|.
TGCAGTGCCATCGGACAGAACGAGCAGTACTTC
CSAIGQNEQYF
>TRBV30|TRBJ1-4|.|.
TGTGCCTGGAGTGTAGAACTAGCAAATGAAAAACTGTTTTTT
CAWSVELANEKLFF
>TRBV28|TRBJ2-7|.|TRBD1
TGTGCCATATCGGGACAGCTGATCTACGAGCAGTACTTC
CAISGQLIYEQYF
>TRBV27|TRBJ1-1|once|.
TGTGCCAGCGGTCCACAGGGGAACACTGAAGCTTTCTTT
CASGPQGNTEAFF
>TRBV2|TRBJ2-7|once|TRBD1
TGTGCCAGCAGTGAATGGGACAGGGGGCTATACGAGCAGTACTTC
CASSEWDRGLYEQYF
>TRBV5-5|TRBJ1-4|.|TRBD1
TGTGCCAGCAGCTCCTGGGGGACAGAGAATGAAAAACTGTTTTTT
CASSSWGTENEKLFF
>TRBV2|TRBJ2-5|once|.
TGTGCCAGCATCGTCAGGCAAAGGGAGACCCAGTACTTC
CASIVRQRETQYF
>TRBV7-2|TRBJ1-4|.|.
TGTGCCAGCAGCCTAGGGGGACAAGATAATGAAAAACTGTTTTTT
CASSLGGQDNEKLFF
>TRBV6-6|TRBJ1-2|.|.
TGTGCCAGCAGTTACGGGCTTCCCCCGACTGGCTACACCTTC
CASSYGLPPTGYTF
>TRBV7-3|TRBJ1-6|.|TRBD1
TGTGCCAGCAGCTTAAGCACAGGGGATTCACCCCTCCACTTT
CASSLSTGDSPLHF
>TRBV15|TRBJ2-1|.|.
TGTGCCACCAGCAGACGGGGGGCGTACAATGAGCAGTTCTTC
CATSRRGAYNEQFF
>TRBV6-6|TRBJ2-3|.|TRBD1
TGTGCCAGCAGTTACGCCACAGGGGGCACAGATACGCAGTATTTT
CASSYATGGTDTQYF
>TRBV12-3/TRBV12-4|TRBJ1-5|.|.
TGTGCCAGCAGTCCCTTTCAGTCGGGGCCCCAGCATTTT
CASSPFQSGPQHF
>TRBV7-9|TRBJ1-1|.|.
TGTGCCAGCAGCTTCGCGGAGAACACTGAAGCTTTCTTT
CASSFAENTEAFF
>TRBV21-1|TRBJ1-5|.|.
TGTGCCAGCAGCAATATGGTTGGCAGGGGAGACAATCAGCCCCAGCATTTT
CASSNMVGRGDNQPQHF
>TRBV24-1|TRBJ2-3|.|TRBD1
TGTGCCACCAGTGATGAAGGACAGGGATTGGTAGATACGCAGTATTTT
CATSDEGQGLVDTQYF
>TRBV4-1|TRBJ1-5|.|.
TGCGCCAGCAGCCAAGTTGAGGGTCAATATGGTGAGCCCCAGCATTTT
CASSQVEGQYGEPQHF
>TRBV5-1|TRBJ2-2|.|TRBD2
TGCGCCAGCAGCTTCCTAGCGGGGGGAAACACCGGGGAGCTGTTTTTT
CASSFLAGGNTGELFF
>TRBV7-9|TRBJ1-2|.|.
TGTGCCAGCAGCTTAGGGCAGGGGAACGGCTACACCTTC
CASSLGQGNGYTF
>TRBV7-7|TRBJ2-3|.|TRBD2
TGTGCTAGCAGCGAAGGACTAGATGTTGAGACAGATACGCAGTATTTT
CASSEGLDVETDTQYF
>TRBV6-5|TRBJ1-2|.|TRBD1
TGTGCCAGCAAGCAGGGGGACCATGGCTACACCTTC
CASKQGDHGYTF
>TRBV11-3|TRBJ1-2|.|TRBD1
TGTGCCAGCAGCTTCGGCAGGGGGTCACATGGCTACACCTTC
CASSFGRGSHGYTF
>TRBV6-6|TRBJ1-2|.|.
TGTGCCAGCAGTTTATCGGGAGATGGCTACACCTTC
CASSLSGDGYTF
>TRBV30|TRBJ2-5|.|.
TGTGCCTGGAGTGTACGGAGTTGGGAGACCCAGTACTTC
CAWSVRSWETQYF
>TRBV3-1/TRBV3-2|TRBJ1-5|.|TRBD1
TGTGCCAGCAGCCACAACAGGGGCATGAATCAGCCCCAGCATTTT
CASSHNRGMNQPQHF
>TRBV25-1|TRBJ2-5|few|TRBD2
TGTGCCAGCAGTGAAGGAATAGCGGGGGGGCAAGAGACCCAGTACTTC
CASSEGIAGGQETQYF
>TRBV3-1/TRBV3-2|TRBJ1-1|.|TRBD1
TGTGCCAGCAGCCGGGACAGGGGGCCGTACACTGAAGCTTTCTTT
CASSRDRGPYTEAFF
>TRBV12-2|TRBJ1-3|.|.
TGTGCAAGTCGCTTAGCGCTCCTGCAGGGTGGCTCTGCTGGAAACACCATATATTTT
CASRLALLQGGSAGNTIYF
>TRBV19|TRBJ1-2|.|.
TGTGCCAGTAGTATAGAAGCAGGCGACGCCTATGGCTACACCTTC
CASSIEAGDAYGYTF
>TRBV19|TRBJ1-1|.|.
TGTGCCAGTAGTACCCCGGACACAACTCAGGGCACTGAAGCTTTCTTT
CASSTPDTTQGTEAFF
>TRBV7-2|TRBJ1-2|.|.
TGTGCCAGCAGCCCGGTCGGGGTTCTTAACTATGGCTACACCTTC
CASSPVGVLNYGYTF
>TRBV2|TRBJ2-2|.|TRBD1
TGTGCCAGCAGCTCGACAGGGGGTTTTGCCGGGGAGCTGTTTTTT
CASSSTGGFAGELFF
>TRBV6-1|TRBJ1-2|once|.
TGTGCCAGCAGTGACGGGACAAGAAAGATGCACACCTTC
CASSDGTRKMHTF
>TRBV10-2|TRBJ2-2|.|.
TGCGCCAGCAATACAGGGATCGGGGAGCTGTTTTTT
CASNTGIGELFF
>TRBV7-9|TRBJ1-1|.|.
TGTGCCAGCAGCATGACCGAGGGCACTGAAGCTTTCTTT
CASSMTEGTEAFF
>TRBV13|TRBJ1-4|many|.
TGTGCCAGCAGATTGGGAGGGGGGAAACTGTTTTTT
CASRLGGGKLFF
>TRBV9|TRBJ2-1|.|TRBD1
TGTGCCAGCAGCGTTGGGGACAGGGGCCGTTCCGGCTCCTACAATGAGCAGTTCTTC
CASSVGDRGRSGSYNEQFF
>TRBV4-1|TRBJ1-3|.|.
TGCGCCAGCAGCCGGGACCCCGGGAGAAGAAACACCATATATTTT
CASSRDPGRRNTIYF